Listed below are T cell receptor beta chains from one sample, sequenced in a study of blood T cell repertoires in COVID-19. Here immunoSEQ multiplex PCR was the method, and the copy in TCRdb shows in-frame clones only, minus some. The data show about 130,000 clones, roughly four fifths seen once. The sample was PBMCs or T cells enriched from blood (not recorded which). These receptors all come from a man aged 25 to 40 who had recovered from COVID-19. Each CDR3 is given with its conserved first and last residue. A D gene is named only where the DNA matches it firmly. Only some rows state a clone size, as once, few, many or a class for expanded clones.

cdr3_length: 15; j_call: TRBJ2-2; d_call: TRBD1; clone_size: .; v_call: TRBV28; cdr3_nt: TGTGCCAGCAGACCACAGGGGGCGTGGACCGGGGAGCTGTTTTTT; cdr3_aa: CASRPQGAWTGELFF
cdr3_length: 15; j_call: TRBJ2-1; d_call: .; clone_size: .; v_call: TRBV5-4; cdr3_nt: TGTGCCAGCAGCGCGGACACACTCCTTTACAATGAGCAGTTCTTC; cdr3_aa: CASSADTLLYNEQFF
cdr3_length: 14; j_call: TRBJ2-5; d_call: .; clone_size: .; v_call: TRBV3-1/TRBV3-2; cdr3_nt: TGTGCCAGCAGCCAAGGAACAGGACAAGAGACCCAGTACTTC; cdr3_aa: CASSQGTGQETQYF
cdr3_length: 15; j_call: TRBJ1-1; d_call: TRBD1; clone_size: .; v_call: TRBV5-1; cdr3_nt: TGCGCCAGCAGCTTATCAACAGGGGGAGACACTGAAGCTTTCTTT; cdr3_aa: CASSLSTGGDTEAFF
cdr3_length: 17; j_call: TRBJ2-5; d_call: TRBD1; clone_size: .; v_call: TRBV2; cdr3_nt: TGTGCCAGCAGTGAAAGGAAGACAGGGGGAAGGGGAGAGACCCAGTACTTC; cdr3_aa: CASSERKTGGRGETQYF
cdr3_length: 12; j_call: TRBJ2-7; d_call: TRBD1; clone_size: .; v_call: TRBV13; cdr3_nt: TGTGCCAGCAGCAGACAGGGTTACGAGCAGTACTTC; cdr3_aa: CASSRQGYEQYF
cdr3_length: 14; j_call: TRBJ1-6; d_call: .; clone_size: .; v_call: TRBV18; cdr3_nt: TGTGCCAGCTCGGAGCGGGGGAATAATTCACCCCTCCACTTT; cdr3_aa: CASSERGNNSPLHF
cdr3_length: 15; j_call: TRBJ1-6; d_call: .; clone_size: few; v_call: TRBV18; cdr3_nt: TGTGCCAGCTCTTCGGTTGGGGGGTCCGGGTCACCCCTCCACTTT; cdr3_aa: CASSSVGGSGSPLHF
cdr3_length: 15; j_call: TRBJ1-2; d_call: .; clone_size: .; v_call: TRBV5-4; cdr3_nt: TGTGCCAGCAGCTTGGCGGTAACAGGGATTGGTGGCTACACCTTC; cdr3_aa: CASSLAVTGIGGYTF
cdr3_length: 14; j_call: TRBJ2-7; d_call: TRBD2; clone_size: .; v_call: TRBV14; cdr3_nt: TGTGCCAGCAGAAGGAGCGGGAGTAGCTACGAGCAGTACTTC; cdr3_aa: CASRRSGSSYEQYF
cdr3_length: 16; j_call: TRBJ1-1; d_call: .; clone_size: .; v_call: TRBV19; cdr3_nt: TGTGCCAGTACCACCGAACCGGGGTGGGGGAACACTGAAGCTTTCTTT; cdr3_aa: CASTTEPGWGNTEAFF
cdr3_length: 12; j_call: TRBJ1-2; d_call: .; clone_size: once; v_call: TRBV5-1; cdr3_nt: TGCGCCAGCAGCCCCGACAAGTATGGCTACACCTTC; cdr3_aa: CASSPDKYGYTF
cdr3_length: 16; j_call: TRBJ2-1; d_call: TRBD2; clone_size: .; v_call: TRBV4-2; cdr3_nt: TGTGCCAGCAGCCAAGCGCTAGCGGGGGCATACAATGAGCAGTTCTTC; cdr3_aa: CASSQALAGAYNEQFF
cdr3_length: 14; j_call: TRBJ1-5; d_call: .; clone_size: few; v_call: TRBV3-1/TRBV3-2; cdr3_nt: TGTGCCAGCAGCCTTCAGAATAGCAATCAGCCCCAGCATTTT; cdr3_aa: CASSLQNSNQPQHF
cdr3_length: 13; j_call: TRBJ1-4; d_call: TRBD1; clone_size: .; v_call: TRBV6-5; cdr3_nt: TGTGCCAGCAGTACCACAGGGGTTGAAAAACTGTTTTTT; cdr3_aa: CASSTTGVEKLFF
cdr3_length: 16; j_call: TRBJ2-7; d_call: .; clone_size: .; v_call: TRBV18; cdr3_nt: TGTGCCAGCTCCCAAACCCCATCAGGGTACCCCTACGAGCAGTACTTC; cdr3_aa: CASSQTPSGYPYEQYF
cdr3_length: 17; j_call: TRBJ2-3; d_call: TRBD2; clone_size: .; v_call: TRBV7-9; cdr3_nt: TGTGCCAGCAGCTCCGACCAGCGGCAGCGGGGGTCAGATACGCAGTATTTT; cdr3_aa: CASSSDQRQRGSDTQYF
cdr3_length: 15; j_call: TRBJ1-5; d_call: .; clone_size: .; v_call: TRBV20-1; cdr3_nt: TGCAGTGCTAGTGAAACAGGGCCGGGCAATCAGCCCCAGCATTTT; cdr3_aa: CSASETGPGNQPQHF
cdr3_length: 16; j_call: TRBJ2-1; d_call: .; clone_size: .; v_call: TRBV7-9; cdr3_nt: TGTGCCAGCAGCCCGACGGGGGAGGTGGGGTACAATGAGCAGTTCTTC; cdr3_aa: CASSPTGEVGYNEQFF
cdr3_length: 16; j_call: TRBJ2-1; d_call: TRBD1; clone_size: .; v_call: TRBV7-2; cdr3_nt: TGTGCCAGCAGCTTAGGGGGACAGGGGCCGTACAATGAGCAGTTCTTC; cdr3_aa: CASSLGGQGPYNEQFF
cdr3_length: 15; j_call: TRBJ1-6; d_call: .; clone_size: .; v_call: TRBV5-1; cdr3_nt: TGCGCCAGCAGCTTTGGTTCGAGGGATAATTCACCCCTCCACTTT; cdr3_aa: CASSFGSRDNSPLHF
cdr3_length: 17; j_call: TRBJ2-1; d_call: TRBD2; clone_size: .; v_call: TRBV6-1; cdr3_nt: TGTGCCAGCAGTGAAGGGACTAGCGGGAGCTCCTACAATGAGCAGTTCTTC; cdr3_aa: CASSEGTSGSSYNEQFF
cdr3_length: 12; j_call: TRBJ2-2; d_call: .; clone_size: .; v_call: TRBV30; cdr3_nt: TGTGCCTGGGGTGAGGGCACCGGGGAGCTGTTTTTT; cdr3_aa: CAWGEGTGELFF
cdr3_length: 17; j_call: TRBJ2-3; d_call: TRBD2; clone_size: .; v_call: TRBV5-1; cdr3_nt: TGCGCCAGCAGCTTGACGACTAGCGGGAGATGGACAGATACGCAGTATTTT; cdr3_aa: CASSLTTSGRWTDTQYF
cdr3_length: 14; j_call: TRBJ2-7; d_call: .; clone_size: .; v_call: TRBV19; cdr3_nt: TGTGCCAGTAGTATAAGCGGTATCTCCTACGAGCAGTACTTC; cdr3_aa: CASSISGISYEQYF
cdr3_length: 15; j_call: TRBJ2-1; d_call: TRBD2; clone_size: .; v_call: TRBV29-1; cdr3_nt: TGCAGCGTTGAAGCCGGACTAGCGGGAGCTGATGAGCAGTTCTTC; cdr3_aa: CSVEAGLAGADEQFF
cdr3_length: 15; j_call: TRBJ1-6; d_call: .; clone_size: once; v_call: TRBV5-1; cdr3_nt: TGCGCCAGCAGCCGCCAGGGACTAGATAATTCACCCCTCCACTTT; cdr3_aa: CASSRQGLDNSPLHF
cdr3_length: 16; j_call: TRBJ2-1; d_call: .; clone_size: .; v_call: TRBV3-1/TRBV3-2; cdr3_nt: TGTGCCAGCAGCCAAGAGTGGTGGGAGCCACAGAATGAGCAGTTCTTC; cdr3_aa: CASSQEWWEPQNEQFF
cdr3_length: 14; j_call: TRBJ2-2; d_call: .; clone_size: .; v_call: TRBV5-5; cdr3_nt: TGTGCCAGCAGCTTGGCCTTGAACACCGGGGAGCTGTTTTTT; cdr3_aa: CASSLALNTGELFF
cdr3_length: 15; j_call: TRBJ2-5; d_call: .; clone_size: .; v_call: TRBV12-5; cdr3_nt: TGTGCTAGTGGTCAACCACAGATACGGGGAGAGACCCAGTACTTC; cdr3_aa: CASGQPQIRGETQYF
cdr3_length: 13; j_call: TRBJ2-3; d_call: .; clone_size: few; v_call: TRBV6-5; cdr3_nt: TGTGCCAGTAGACATCCTAGCACAGATACGCAGTATTTT; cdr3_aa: CASRHPSTDTQYF
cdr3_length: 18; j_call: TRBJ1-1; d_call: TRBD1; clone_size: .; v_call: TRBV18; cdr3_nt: TGTGCCAGCTCACCAGTTTTCGGGACAGGGGGCCGGAACACTGAAGCTTTCTTT; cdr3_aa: CASSPVFGTGGRNTEAFF
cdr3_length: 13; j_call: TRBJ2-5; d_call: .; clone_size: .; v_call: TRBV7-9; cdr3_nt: TGTGCCAGCAGCTTTGAGGGGGAGGAGACCCAGTACTTC; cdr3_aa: CASSFEGEETQYF
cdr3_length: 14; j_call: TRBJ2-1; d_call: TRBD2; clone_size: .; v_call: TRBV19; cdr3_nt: TGTGCCAGTAGTATCCAGCGGGAGGGGGATGAGCAGTTCTTC; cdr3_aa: CASSIQREGDEQFF